This T cell receptor beta chain appears in the sequencing data of a study of cytomegalovirus exposure and HLA in healthy donors. This clone occurred once. The primer mix had 60 Vbeta and 13 Jbeta primers. Sequencing was performed with immunoSEQ multiplex PCR; in TCRdb, only in-frame clones are kept and a portion is missing. The sample shows under 130,000 clones, about 68% of them seen only once. Germline V lookup: CDR1 LNHDA, CDR2 SQIVND (reference sequence). The CDR3 sequence is 15 residues long. V gave up 5 bases and J gave up 4 bases, with 15 bases separating them. V is TRBV19 and J is TRBJ1-5, with D possibly TRBD1 on 5 matching bases. Sequenced: PBMCs. This sequence was found in a man aged 25 to 45 in good health and CMV-seropositive. For the CDR3, the DNA is TGTGCCAGTAGTCCTACGGGACTTTCGAATCAGCCCCAGCATTTT. Translating gives CASSPTGLSNQPQHF.